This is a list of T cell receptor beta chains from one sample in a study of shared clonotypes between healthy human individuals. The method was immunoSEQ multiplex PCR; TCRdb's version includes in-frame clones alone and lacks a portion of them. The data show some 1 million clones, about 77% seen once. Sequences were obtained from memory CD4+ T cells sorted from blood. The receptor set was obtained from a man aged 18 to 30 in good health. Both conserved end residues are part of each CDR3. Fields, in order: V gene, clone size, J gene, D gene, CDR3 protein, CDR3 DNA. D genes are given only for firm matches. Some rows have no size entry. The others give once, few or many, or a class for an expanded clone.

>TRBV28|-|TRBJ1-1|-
CASSTSSGTEAFF
TGTGCCAGCAGTACTTCATCTGGCACTGAAGCTTTCTTT
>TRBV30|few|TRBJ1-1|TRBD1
CAWSTGAAGRTEAFF
TGTGCCTGGAGTACAGGGGCCGCGGGCCGGACTGAAGCTTTCTTT
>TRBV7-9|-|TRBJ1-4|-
CASSLAGETTNEKLFF
TGTGCCAGCAGCTTGGCAGGGGAAACAACTAATGAAAAACTGTTTTTT
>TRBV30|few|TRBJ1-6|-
CAWSEGSYNSPLHF
TGTGCCTGGAGTGAGGGATCCTATAATTCACCCCTCCACTTT
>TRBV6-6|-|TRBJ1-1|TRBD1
CASRTGTGEPGAQAFF
TGTGCCAGCAGAACCGGGACAGGGGAGCCCGGGGCTCAAGCTTTCTTT
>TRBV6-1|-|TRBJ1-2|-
CASSLEQGYGYTF
TGTGCCAGCAGTTTAGAACAGGGATATGGCTACACCTTC
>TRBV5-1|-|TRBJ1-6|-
CASSLKSDGNSPLHF
TGCGCCAGCAGCTTGAAGTCAGATGGTAATTCACCCCTCCACTTT
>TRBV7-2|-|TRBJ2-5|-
CASSLWSFQETQYF
TGTGCCAGCAGCTTATGGTCCTTCCAAGAGACCCAGTACTTC
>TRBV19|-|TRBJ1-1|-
CASSIRQVKNTEAFF
TGTGCCAGTAGTATTCGACAGGTAAAGAACACTGAAGCTTTCTTT
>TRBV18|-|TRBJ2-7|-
CASSQGSNEQYF
TGTGCCAGCTCACAAGGCTCCAACGAGCAGTACTTC
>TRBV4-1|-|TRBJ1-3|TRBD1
CASSLSGTGYGNTIYF
TGCGCCAGCAGCCTATCCGGGACAGGGTACGGAAACACCATATATTTT
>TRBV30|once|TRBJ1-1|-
CAWGKPVGGRITEAFF
TGTGCCTGGGGAAAACCCGTTGGGGGCAGAATCACTGAAGCTTTCTTT
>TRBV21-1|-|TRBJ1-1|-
CASSKAENEAFF
TGTGCCAGCAGCAAAGCGGAGAATGAAGCTTTCTTT
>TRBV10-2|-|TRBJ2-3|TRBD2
CASSDRSGGRTDTQYF
TGCGCCAGCAGTGATAGGAGCGGGGGGCGCACAGATACGCAGTATTTT
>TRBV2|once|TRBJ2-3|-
CASSLGPFTDTQYF
TGTGCCAGCAGCCTGGGACCTTTCACAGATACGCAGTATTTT
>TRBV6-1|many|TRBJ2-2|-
CASSEVGGNTGELFF
TGTGCCAGCAGTGAAGTGGGGGGGAACACCGGGGAGCTGTTTTTT
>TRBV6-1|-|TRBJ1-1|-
CASLKRGRNTEAFF
TGTGCCAGCTTAAAAAGGGGAAGAAACACTGAAGCTTTCTTT
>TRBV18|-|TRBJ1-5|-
CASSPLSRDTQPQHF
TGTGCCAGCTCACCACTAAGCAGGGACACTCAGCCCCAGCATTTT
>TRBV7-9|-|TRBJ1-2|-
CASGQNYGYTF
TGTGCCAGCGGGCAAAACTATGGCTACACCTTC
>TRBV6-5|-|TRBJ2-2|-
CASRGRFGTTGELFF
TGTGCCAGCAGAGGACGGTTTGGGACCACCGGGGAGCTGTTTTTT
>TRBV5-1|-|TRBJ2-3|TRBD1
CASSYRGGTDTQYF
TGCGCCAGCAGCTACAGGGGAGGCACAGATACGCAGTATTTT
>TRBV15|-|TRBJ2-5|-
CATSRGGQGGQETQYF
TGTGCCACCAGCAGAGGGGGTCAGGGCGGTCAAGAGACCCAGTACTTC
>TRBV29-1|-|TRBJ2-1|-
CSGGQAAREQFF
TGCAGCGGTGGTCAGGCCGCGAGGGAGCAGTTCTTC
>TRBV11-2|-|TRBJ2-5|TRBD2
CASSVGLADQETQYF
TGTGCCAGCAGCGTCGGACTAGCGGATCAAGAGACCCAGTACTTC
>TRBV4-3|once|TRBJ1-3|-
CASSRREWDTIYF
TGCGCCAGCAGCCGCAGGGAGTGGGACACCATATATTTT
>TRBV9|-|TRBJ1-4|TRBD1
CASSVGTGTSTNEKLFF
TGTGCCAGCAGCGTGGGGACAGGGACTTCAACTAATGAAAAACTGTTTTTT
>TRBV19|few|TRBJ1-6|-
CASSGGLSPLHF
TGTGCCAGTAGTGGGGGATTGTCACCCCTCCACTTT
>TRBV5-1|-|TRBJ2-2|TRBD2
CASRPGTSTNTGELFF
TGCGCCAGCCGACCCGGGACTAGCACGAACACCGGGGAGCTGTTTTTT
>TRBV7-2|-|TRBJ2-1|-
CASSLAPSYNEQFF
TGTGCCAGCAGCTTAGCCCCCTCCTACAATGAGCAGTTCTTC
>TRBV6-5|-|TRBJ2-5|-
CASSYRAVWETQYF
TGTGCCAGCAGTTACCGTGCGGTTTGGGAGACCCAGTACTTC
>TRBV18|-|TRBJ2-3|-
CASSRSTDTQYF
TGTGCCAGCTCACGGAGCACAGATACGCAGTATTTT
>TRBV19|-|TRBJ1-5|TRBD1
CASDSGGGNQPQHF
TGTGCCAGTGATTCAGGGGGCGGCAATCAGCCCCAGCATTTT
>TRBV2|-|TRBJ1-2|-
CASSSTANYGYTF
TGTGCCAGCAGTTCCACGGCTAACTATGGCTACACCTTC
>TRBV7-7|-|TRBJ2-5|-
CASSLARAEAGQETQYF
TGTGCTAGCAGCTTAGCCCGGGCCGAGGCGGGTCAAGAGACCCAGTACTTC
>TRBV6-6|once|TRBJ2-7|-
CASRPDHYEQYF
TGTGCCAGCAGACCAGATCACTACGAGCAGTACTTC
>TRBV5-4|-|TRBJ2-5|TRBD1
CASSSTGGSLETQYF
TGTGCCAGCAGCTCGACAGGGGGCAGCTTAGAGACCCAGTACTTC
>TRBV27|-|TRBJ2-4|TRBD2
CASSFSSGGKNIQYF
TGTGCCAGCAGTTTTTCTAGCGGGGGGAAAAACATTCAGTACTTC
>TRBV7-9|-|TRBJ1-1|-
CASSGEGRESEAFF
TGTGCCAGCAGCGGGGAGGGCCGTGAGTCTGAAGCTTTCTTT